The text below deals with one TCR beta chain. Its specificity is not known. The record originates from a study of T cell responses to AZD1222 COVID-19 vaccine. Findings and caveats of the study: Vaccine-related CD4 TCRs covered spike, predominating at 160-218 and 743-854.

Germline CDR1 is SGHTA and CDR2 is FQGNSA. CDR3 length: 16 amino acids. Trimming removed 1 base at V and 2 bases at J, with 15 bases between. Measured with immunoSEQ multiplex PCR; TCRdb has only the in-frame clones, and not every one. Among about 120,000 clones, 85% to 90% were seen once, and the ten largest hold about 3.1%. This clonotype was obtained from an adult in good health. The specimen was peripheral blood, collected on day 0 of AZD1222 vaccination. The chain couples TRBV7-2 to TRBJ2-7, with D possibly called TRBD1 or TRBD2 (7 bases each). The CDR3 DNA sequence: TGTGCCAGCAGCTTAGGGGGGGGGACAGCCCCCTACGAGCAGTACTTC. Translation: CASSLGGGTAPYEQYF.